A selection of T cell receptor beta chains follows, all from one sample in a study of T-cell reconstitution after alpha-beta-depleted transplantation in children. TCRdb fed the PCR reads into MiXCR, producing one record per CDR3 protein. The sample lists around 680,000 distinct CDR3 sequences, 16% occurring once. Sequenced here: PBMCs from the stem cell graft donor, sampled from the stem cell graft. The receptors originated from a human donor who donated a stem cell graft to a child with acute myeloid leukemia. Both conserved end residues are part of each CDR3. A D gene is named only where the DNA matches it firmly. Clone size, where shown, is once, few, many, or a class for clones that have expanded.

len,abundance,d_gene,v_gene,j_gene,CDR3aa,CDR3nt
14,many,NA,TRBV9,TRBJ1-3,CASSEGDSGNTIYF,TGTGCCAGCAGCGAAGGTGACTCTGGAAACACCATATATTTT
14,NA,NA,TRBV3-1,TRBJ2-1,CASSPIDSVDEQFF,TGTGCCAGCAGCCCGATTGACAGCGTCGATGAGCAGTTCTTC
12,few,NA,TRBV12-3/TRBV12-4,TRBJ2-2,CASRATTGELFF,TGTGCCAGCAGAGCAACTACCGGGGAGCTGTTTTTT
13,many,NA,TRBV2,TRBJ2-1,CASRPGPYNEQFF,TGTGCCAGCAGACCAGGCCCCTACAATGAGCAGTTCTTC
13,many,NA,TRBV29-1,TRBJ2-2,CSAQGTNTGELFF,TGCAGCGCCCAGGGTACGAACACCGGGGAGCTGTTTTTT
15,few,NA,TRBV27,TRBJ2-1,CASSLSTNPYNEQFF,TGTGCCAGCAGTTTAAGTACTAACCCCTACAATGAGCAGTTCTTC
13,many,NA,TRBV6-1,TRBJ2-1,CASTSLGYNEQFF,TGTGCCAGCACCTCGCTAGGCTACAATGAGCAGTTCTTC
15,many,TRBD1,TRBV24-1,TRBJ1-2,CATSDTTGHLYGYTF,TGTGCCACCAGTGACACGACAGGGCACCTCTATGGCTACACCTTC
13,many,NA,TRBV20-1,TRBJ1-1,CSASFPGNTEAFF,TGCAGTGCTTCATTCCCTGGGAACACTGAAGCTTTCTTT
15,many,TRBD1,TRBV25-1,TRBJ2-5,CASSEGQGGDATQYF,TGTGCCAGCAGTGAAGGACAGGGAGGTGATGCGACCCAGTACTTC
15,NA,TRBD1,TRBV11-3,TRBJ2-7,CASSLAATGPYEQYF,TGTGCCAGCAGCTTAGCTGCGACAGGGCCCTACGAGCAGTACTTC
15,many,TRBD2,TRBV5-5,TRBJ2-2,CASSGLAGDTGELFF,TGTGCCAGCAGTGGACTAGCGGGAGACACCGGGGAGCTGTTTTTT
14,many,TRBD1,TRBV5-6,TRBJ1-2,CASSGTGGNYGYTF,TGTGCCAGCAGCGGTACAGGGGGCAACTATGGCTACACCTTC
14,few,NA,TRBV7-9,TRBJ1-5,CASSLERADQPQHF,TGTGCCAGCAGCTTAGAACGGGCGGACCAGCCCCAGCATTTT
12,many,NA,TRBV20-1,TRBJ1-5,CSASTGPQPQHF,TGCAGTGCTAGCACGGGTCCTCAGCCCCAGCATTTT
18,many,NA,TRBV20-1,TRBJ1-3,CSAKGRGLETRSGNTIYF,TGCAGTGCTAAGGGAAGGGGACTGGAGACCCGCTCTGGAAACACCATATATTTT
14,NA,NA,TRBV7-2,TRBJ2-7,CASSLEGRSGEQYF,TGTGCCAGCAGCTTAGAGGGACGGTCCGGCGAGCAGTACTTC
14,NA,NA,TRBV5-1,TRBJ2-5,CASSFDGKKETQYF,TGCGCCAGCAGCTTTGACGGTAAAAAGGAGACCCAGTACTTC
15,NA,TRBD1,TRBV6-1,TRBJ1-1,CASSDQWTGGSEAFF,TGTGCCAGCAGCGATCAATGGACAGGGGGTTCTGAAGCTTTCTTT
15,NA,TRBD1,TRBV5-5,TRBJ2-3,CASSLGTGEPDTQYF,TGTGCCAGCAGCCTCGGGACAGGGGAACCAGATACGCAGTATTTT
16,NA,NA,TRBV5-6,TRBJ2-3,CASSPGTPYPTDTQYF,TGTGCCAGCAGCCCTGGGACTCCCTACCCCACAGATACGCAGTATTTT
14,many,NA,TRBV18,TRBJ2-5,CASSPLGLGETQYF,TGTGCCAGCTCACCATTAGGGCTGGGAGAGACCCAGTACTTC
13,few,NA,TRBV6-2/TRBV6-3,TRBJ2-1,CAISGTFYNEQFF,TGTGCCATCTCCGGGACATTCTACAATGAGCAGTTCTTC
15,many,TRBD1,TRBV20-1,TRBJ1-6,CSARTGGSYNSPLHF,TGCAGTGCTAGGACAGGGGGGTCCTATAATTCACCCCTCCACTTT
16,many,NA,TRBV12-3/TRBV12-4,TRBJ2-1,CASSWGVFDSAHEQFF,TGTGCCAGCAGCTGGGGGGTGTTTGATAGCGCCCATGAGCAGTTCTTC
19,few,NA,TRBV11-2,TRBJ1-5,CASSLYVRGVGTRDQPQHF,TGTGCCAGCAGCTTATATGTCCGAGGAGTGGGGACCAGGGATCAGCCCCAGCATTTT
13,many,TRBD1,TRBV20-1,TRBJ2-5,CSAGAGGEETQYF,TGCAGTGCTGGGGCAGGGGGAGAGGAGACCCAGTACTTC
13,many,NA,TRBV7-9,TRBJ2-5,CASSLPAGETQYF,TGTGCCAGCAGCTTACCGGCGGGCGAGACCCAGTACTTC
14,many,TRBD2,TRBV20-1,TRBJ2-1,CSATGLGTYNEQFF,TGCAGTGCTACGGGACTAGGGACCTACAATGAGCAGTTCTTC
17,few,TRBD1,TRBV7-3,TRBJ2-3,CASSLTLAGGSSGTQYF,TGTGCCAGCAGCTTAACCCTTGCAGGGGGATCATCCGGTACGCAGTATTTT
15,NA,NA,TRBV6-2/TRBV6-3,TRBJ1-5,CASSTGYRGNQPQHF,TGTGCCAGCAGTACAGGGTATAGGGGCAATCAGCCCCAGCATTTT
12,many,NA,TRBV6-2/TRBV6-3,TRBJ2-7,CASSLRVYEQYF,TGTGCCAGCAGTCTTCGGGTGTACGAGCAGTACTTC
15,many,NA,TRBV5-1,TRBJ2-2,CASSLGTGWTGELFF,TGCGCCAGCAGCCTGGGGACGGGATGGACCGGGGAGCTGTTTTTT
16,few,NA,TRBV20-1,TRBJ1-5,CSAYTGRGTSNQPQHF,TGCAGTGCTTATACAGGAAGGGGGACCAGCAATCAGCCCCAGCATTTT
12,many,NA,TRBV5-6,TRBJ2-7,CASSLGKVEQYF,TGTGCCAGCAGCTTGGGAAAGGTGGAGCAGTACTTC
14,NA,TRBD2,TRBV2,TRBJ2-1,CANLGSGGGNEQFF,TGTGCCAACCTTGGTAGCGGGGGGGGCAATGAGCAGTTCTTC
14,few,TRBD1,TRBV27,TRBJ2-4,CATSPGDRKNIQYF,TGTGCCACCAGTCCTGGGGACAGGAAAAACATTCAGTACTTC
17,NA,NA,TRBV6-5,TRBJ2-6,CASSYSNGASGANVLTF,TGTGCCAGCAGTTACTCGAACGGGGCCTCTGGGGCCAACGTCCTGACTTTC
15,many,NA,TRBV6-2/TRBV6-3,TRBJ1-1,CASTPLSTVNTEAFF,TGTGCCAGCACACCCTTATCGACCGTGAACACTGAAGCTTTCTTT
13,many,TRBD1,TRBV20-1,TRBJ2-2,CSAWDRNTGELFF,TGCAGTGCTTGGGACAGAAACACCGGGGAGCTGTTTTTT
22,few,TRBD1,TRBV7-6,TRBJ1-2,CASLSCLPRGTGGLMCNYGYTF,TGTGCCAGCCTCTCCTGCCTCCCACGGGGGACAGGGGGCCTGATGTGTAACTATGGCTACACCTTC
16,many,NA,TRBV12-3/TRBV12-4,TRBJ1-5,CASSLEGPFVGQPQHF,TGTGCCAGCAGTTTAGAGGGACCTTTTGTAGGACAGCCCCAGCATTTT
12,many,NA,TRBV24-1,TRBJ2-1,CATRSSYNEQFF,TGTGCCACCCGTAGCTCCTACAATGAGCAGTTCTTC
13,few,NA,TRBV24-1,TRBJ1-1,CATLDSQNTEAFF,TGTGCCACCCTCGACAGCCAGAACACTGAAGCTTTCTTT
14,few,NA,TRBV20-1,TRBJ1-5,CSASQQGRNQPQHF,TGCAGTGCCTCTCAACAGGGTCGCAATCAGCCCCAGCATTTT
14,once,TRBD2,TRBV15,TRBJ2-3,CATSNGGGADTQYF,TGTGCCACCAGCAATGGCGGGGGAGCAGATACGCAGTATTTT
13,NA,NA,TRBV5-5,TRBJ1-1,CASSPWTEAEAFF,TGTGCCAGCAGCCCCTGGACCGAGGCTGAAGCTTTCTTT
12,few,TRBD1,TRBV7-9,TRBJ1-2,CASTRQGDLLTF,TGTGCCAGCACCCGACAGGGGGACTTGCTAACCTTC
16,many,NA,TRBV20-1,TRBJ2-1,CSARDLAAGAHNEQFF,TGCAGTGCTAGAGATCTGGCAGCAGGGGCTCACAATGAGCAGTTCTTC
16,NA,NA,TRBV12-3/TRBV12-4,TRBJ1-1,CASSPVEGRENTEAFF,TGTGCCAGCAGTCCCGTTGAGGGGCGAGAGAACACTGAAGCTTTCTTT
14,many,TRBD1,TRBV29-1,TRBJ2-2,CSVGTGGNTGELFF,TGCAGCGTGGGGACAGGGGGCAACACCGGGGAGCTGTTTTTT
13,NA,NA,TRBV15,TRBJ1-2,CATSPSATAGYTF,TGTGCCACCAGCCCATCCGCGACAGCGGGCTACACCTTC